This TCR beta chain derives from a study of response to subunit inactivated influenza vaccine. The study, taken as a whole, reports: Authors suggested each seasonal flu vaccination may recruit only limited numbers of new T cells.

The CDR3 extends over 14 amino acids. Germline trimming cut 5 bases from V and 7 bases from J; bases unmatched to any gene: 6. Looked up from germline, CDR1 is SGHAT and CDR2 is FQNNGV. Each CDR3 protein gets one entry after TCRdb re-called the RT-PCR reads with MiXCR. The sample yields under 200,000 distinct CDR3 sequences, 12% seen once. This clonotype was counted between two and nine times. The antigen remains unidentified. The data also belong to a second study, concerning T cells expressing NK-cell markers. As reported in that work: 5'RACE template switching with UMIs generated TCR beta cDNA. Within the sequenced cohort of eight donors, seven exhibited HCMV seropositivity and one was seronegative. Several of the donors also had these clonotypes leading their CD3+CD56-NKG2C+ fraction.

The sequence was collected from a man between 45 and 60 years old who received an inactivated influenza vaccine. The rearrangement uses TRBV11-2 and TRBJ2-2, with TRBD1 matching 8 bases. The specimen was CD8+ T cells sorted from PBMCs, collected 11 to 12 days after vaccination. The CDR3 bases are TGTGCCAGCAGCCTTGGACAGGGCTTCGGGGAGCTGTTTTTT. Protein product: CASSLGQGFGELFF.